The 31 T cell receptor beta chains below all came from one sample that was sequenced in a study of regulatory T cells in long-lasting Graves disease. Time point meaning: persistent/refractory GD, antithyroid drugs over 5 years with positive TRAb. With RNA extracted from PBMCs as input, the TCR library was made. iRepertoire HTBI primers and Arm-PCR of CDR3 regions built TCR beta libraries. TCRdb analysed the multiplex PCR reads with MiXCR anew, one entry per CDR3 protein. The table includes roughly 500,000 distinct CDR3 sequences, about 20% detected once. The specimen was peripheral blood mononuclear cells (PBMCs), collected when the disease was refractory, from a patient treated with antithyroid drugs. The source is a female donor with Graves disease.

The chain carries TRBV4-2 and TRBJ1-2; 8 nucleotides agree with TRBD1. The ends lost 0 bases at V and 8 bases at J; junction bases unmatched: 8. From germline, CDR1 is LGHNA and CDR2 YNFKEQ. This CDR3 region has 15 residues. CDR3: CASSQDQGATGGYTF. DNA of the CDR3: TGTGCCAGCAGCCAAGATCAGGGGGCCACGGGCGGCTACACCTTC.

CDR3 region: CSARPPRGPARDYGYTF. CDR3 nucleotides: TGCAGTGCTAGACCCCCACGGGGGCCCGCGCGAGACTATGGCTACACCTTC. V gene TRBV20-1 combines with J gene TRBJ1-2; possible D gene TRBD1, 6 bases. V shed 2 bases and J shed 3 bases, with 22 bases lying between them. The CDR3 length is 17 residues. Germline V gene sequence: CDR1 DFQATT, CDR2 SNEGSKA (reference sequence).

This clonotype was counted ten times or more. The V call is TRBV12-3 or TRBV12-4, the J call TRBJ2-2; 7 nucleotides match TRBD1. The V gene end was trimmed by 6 bases and the J gene end by 0 bases; junction bases not matched to a gene: 4. CDR3 length: 15 amino acids. DNA of the CDR3: TGTGCCAGCAGAATTGGGACAGCGAACACCGGGGAGCTGTTTTTT. Protein: CASRIGTANTGELFF.

This clonotype was found many times. This chain links TRBV6-1 with TRBJ2-5, with unresolved D. V lost 1 base, J lost 3 bases, and 9 bases lay in between. The CDR3 consists of 14 residues. CDR1 and CDR2 from the germline V gene are MNHNS and SASEGT. CDR3 sequence (DNA): TGTGCCAGCAGTGAAGACTGGACGGAAGAGACCCAGTACTTC. This sequence encodes CASSEDWTEETQYF.

This clonotype was picked up many times. V usage is TRBV7-8 and J usage is TRBJ1-4, with TRBD1 identical over 8 bases. V shed 5 bases, J shed 4 bases, and the junction held 6 bases outside the gene matches. Germline V gene lookup returns CDR1 SGHVS and CDR2 FQNEAQ. The CDR3 has 15 amino acids. CDR3 protein: CASSPTDRVNEKLFF. The CDR3 DNA follows: TGTGCCAGCAGCCCGACGGACAGGGTTAATGAAAAACTGTTTTTT.

This clonotype has a handful of counts. The V gene is TRBV7-9, the J gene TRBJ2-7, with 8 nucleotides matching TRBD2. Germline V lookup: CDR1 SEHNR, CDR2 FQNEAQ (reference sequence). Germline trimming cut 1 base from V and 5 bases from J; bases unmatched to any gene: 10. The CDR3 runs 16 residues. CDR3 residues: CASSLGGAGDVNEQYF. As DNA, the CDR3 is TGTGCCAGCAGCTTAGGTGGAGCGGGAGACGTCAACGAGCAGTACTTC.

This sequence joins TRBV6-1 and TRBJ2-7; possible D gene TRBD1, 5 bases. Per the germline V gene, CDR1 is MNHNS and CDR2 is SASEGT. CDR3 size: 13 residues. The ends were cut back, 2 bases at V and 7 bases at J, with 12 bases in the middle. The CDR3 loop reads CASSENPGWEQYF. DNA of the CDR3: TGTGCCAGCAGTGAAAACCCAGGGTGGGAGCAGTACTTC.

This clonotype was detected many times. The rearrangement uses TRBV27 and TRBJ2-7, with 13 nucleotides matching TRBD2. The germline gives CDR1 MNHEY, CDR2 SMNVEV (reference sequence). The V segment lost 6 bases and the J segment 7 bases; nucleotides outside the gene matches: 9. The CDR3 runs to 15 residues. CDR3 protein: CASRPGLAGLREQYF. The CDR3 region has the DNA TGTGCCAGCAGGCCGGGACTAGCGGGATTGCGGGAGCAGTACTTC.

There are many counts of this clonotype. The V gene is TRBV20-1, the J gene TRBJ2-5; 11 bases align to TRBD2. Losses at the gene ends were 6 bases for V and 5 bases for J; bases not matched to a gene: 8. Germline CDR1 and CDR2: DFQATT and SNEGSKA (reference sequence). The CDR3 covers 14 residues. The chain's CDR3 is CSAVLAGVWETQYF. The CDR3 DNA follows: TGCAGTGCCGTACTAGCGGGAGTTTGGGAGACCCAGTACTTC.

The chain uses TRBV27 and TRBJ2-3, with 9 bases matching TRBD2. CDR1 and CDR2 from the germline V gene are MNHEY and SMNVEV (reference sequence). CDR3 size: 16 residues. Germline trimming cut 5 bases from V and 2 bases from J; bases unmatched to any gene: 8. CDR3 residues: CASSAFSGRITDTQYF. CDR3 DNA sequence: TGTGCCAGCAGTGCATTTAGCGGGAGAATCACAGATACGCAGTATTTT.

This clonotype was counted many times. V gene TRBV10-3 combines with J gene TRBJ2-6; tentatively, D is TRBD1 (6 bases). V shed 4 bases and J shed 0 bases, with 10 bases lying between them. Germline loops: CDR1 ENHRY, CDR2 SYGVKD. The CDR3 runs 16 residues. The CDR3 loop reads CAISGQASSGANVLTF. In nucleotides, the CDR3 is TGTGCCATCAGTGGACAGGCAAGCTCTGGGGCCAACGTCCTGACTTTC.

The J gene is TRBJ2-7, the V gene TRBV20-1, with 7 bases aligning to TRBD1. With V trimmed by 0 bases and J by 2 bases, 7 bases remained unmatched. The CDR3 consists of 15 residues. From germline, CDR1 is DFQATT and CDR2 SNEGSKA (reference sequence). This CDR3 reads CSARDEQGIAYEQYF. The CDR3 nucleotides are TGCAGTGCTAGAGATGAACAGGGGATAGCCTACGAGCAGTACTTC.

This clonotype appeared many times. The chain recombines TRBV28 with TRBJ2-2, with D unresolved. The V gene lost 2 bases and the J gene lost 1 base, with 8 bases spanning the gap. From germline, CDR1 is MDHEN and CDR2 SYDVKM. CDR3 size: 15 residues. The CDR3 bases are TGTGCCAGCAGTTTAAGACACTGGAACACCGGGGAGCTGTTTTTT. The encoded protein is CASSLRHWNTGELFF. Full variable domain (rest looked up from reference TRBV28 and TRBJ2-2): DVKVTQSSRYLVKRTGEKVFLECVQDMDHENMFWYRQDPGLGLRLIYFSYDVKMKEKGDIPEGYSVSREKKERFSLILESASTNQTSMYLCASSLRHWNTGELFFGEGSRLTVL.

Note on this clonotype: The germline gene is not matched at one end of the junction; a read error may be the cause. This sequence joins TRBV6-8 and TRBJ2-7, with 7 bases that match TRBD2. The CDR3 length is 16 residues. In germline, CDR1 is MNHGY, CDR2 SAAAGT. The CDR3 DNA reads TGTGCCAGCAGTTACCCGTGGCGGGAGAGGACCTATGAGCAGTACTTC. Translating it yields CASSYPWRERTYEQYF.

A single count supports this clonotype. J is TRBJ2-7 and V is TRBV10-3, with 9 bases lining up with TRBD2. Per germline, CDR1 ENHRY and CDR2 SYGVKD. The trim removed 10 bases at V and 1 base at J, leaving 5 bases unmatched. The CDR3 length is 13 residues. CDR3 in amino acids: CASKREDSYEQYF. The CDR3 nucleotides are TGTGCCAGCAAGCGGGAGGATTCCTACGAGCAGTACTTC.

This clonotype was seen only once. This may be a read error: a much more frequent sequence differs by one nucleotide. The chain combines TRBV2 with TRBJ2-1, with D possibly TRBD2 on 6 matching bases. The length of the CDR3 is 12 residues. Germline V gene lookup returns CDR1 SNHLY and CDR2 FYNNEI. V lost 7 bases and J lost 4, with 8 bases in between. DNA for the CDR3: TGTGCCAGCACGGGAGCATACAATGAGCAGTTCTTC. Amino acid sequence: CASTGAYNEQFF.

Concerning this clonotype itself: This sequence may be a read error, since a much larger clone differs from it by one base. This CDR3 is missing its conserved last phenylalanine or tryptophan, likely due to a read error. The chain has TRBV30 and TRBJ2-7, with 9 bases identical to TRBD2. Germline V gene sequence: CDR1 GTSNPN, CDR2 SVGIG (reference sequence). Trimming took 2 bases from V and 7 from J; bases not matched to a gene: 9. The CDR3 length is 14 residues. For the CDR3, the DNA is TGTGCCTGGAGTCGGGCTAGCGGGATGAGTGAGCAGTACTAC. It is translated as CAWSRASGMSEQYY.

This clonotype was observed many times. The chain recombines TRBV15 with TRBJ2-2; D call uncertain. Germline V gene data show CDR1 as LNHNV and CDR2 as YYDKDF (reference sequence). The CDR3 spans 12 residues. Trimming removed 3 bases from V and 4 bases from J, with 3 bases in between. The CDR3 sequence is CATSSVTGELFF. CDR3 nucleotide sequence: TGTGCCACCAGCAGCGTCACCGGGGAGCTGTTTTTT.

This clonotype was found a few times. The chain uses TRBV20-1 and TRBJ2-2; D possibly corresponds to TRBD2 (5 bases). CDR3 length: 17 residues. V was cut by 6 bases and J by 5 bases, with 25 bases left in between. Germline loops: CDR1 DFQATT, CDR2 SNEGSKA (reference sequence). CDR3 nucleotide sequence: TGCAGTGCCACCCCTATGGGCGGGTTATCGTTGACCGGGGAGCTGTTTTTT. This gives the protein CSATPMGGLSLTGELFF.

As to this clonotype: Only one base separates this from a far larger clonotype, so it likely reflects a read error. V and J are TRBV10-3 and TRBJ1-2, with 7 bases matching TRBD1. The length of the CDR3 is 14 residues. In germline, CDR1 is ENHRY, CDR2 SYGVKD. The ends lost 4 bases at V and 6 bases at J; junction bases unmatched: 8. The CDR3 is CAISADRSLHGYTF. CDR3 nucleotides: TGTGCCATCAGTGCGGACAGGTCCTTGCATGGCTACACCTTC.

This clonotype was seen a few times. The chain is built from TRBV3-1 and TRBJ1-1, with 8 bases aligning to TRBD1. The CDR3 totals 16 residues. The germline V gene encodes CDR1 LGHDT and CDR2 YNNKEL (reference sequence). Trimming at V came to 5 bases and at J to 3 bases, leaving 11 bases not matched to a gene. The CDR3 is CASSRGLQGADTEAFF. As DNA, the CDR3 is TGTGCCAGCAGCAGAGGCTTGCAGGGGGCGGACACTGAAGCTTTCTTT.

With respect to this clonotype: The junction and the germline gene differ at one end; a read error may be behind it. The V call is TRBV7-7, the J call TRBJ2-1; the match to TRBD2 covers 10 bases. Germline assignment: CDR1 SSHAT and CDR2 FNYEAQ (reference sequence). This CDR3 has 15 residues. This CDR3 reads CASSSELAGYNEQFF. DNA of the CDR3: TGTGCTAGCAGCTCAGAACTAGCGGGGTACAATGAGCAGTTCTTC.

The chain has TRBV20-1 and TRBJ1-4, with D uncertain. With 5 bases removed from V and 0 bases from J, the gap between germline ends came to 10 bases. There are 14 residues in the CDR3. CDR1 and CDR2 from the germline V gene are DFQATT and SNEGSKA (reference sequence). The CDR3 here is CSAAHSTTNEKLFF. The DNA for the CDR3 is TGCAGTGCTGCACACAGTACAACTAATGAAAAACTGTTTTTT.

This clonotype was detected many times. This sequence joins TRBV2 and TRBJ1-1; 7 nucleotides match TRBD1. The germline V gene encodes CDR1 SNHLY and CDR2 FYNNEI. V shed 6 bases and J 5 bases; nucleotides not matched to a gene: 6. The CDR3 is 13 amino acids. The CDR3 loop is CASSPGTATEAFF. In DNA form, the CDR3 reads TGTGCCAGCAGCCCAGGGACAGCTACTGAAGCTTTCTTT.

This clonotype was detected only a few times. This chain links TRBV28 with TRBJ1-2; possibly TRBD1 for D (6 bases). Germline CDR1 MDHEN, CDR2 SYDVKM. Deletions cut 5 bases from V and 5 bases from J, with 12 bases between. The CDR3 is made up of 13 amino acids. Written as DNA, the CDR3 is TGTGCCAGCAGTCCGGACAGAAGGTATGGCTACACCTTC. Translation: CASSPDRRYGYTF.

The rearrangement joins TRBV7-2 to TRBJ1-4; D is unresolved. Germline lookup yields CDR1 SGHTA and CDR2 FQGNSA. V shed 2 bases and J shed 8 bases, with 6 bases lying between them. CDR3 length: 12 residues. The chain's CDR3 is CASSLKREKLFF. The CDR3 region has the DNA TGTGCCAGCAGCTTAAAGAGGGAAAAACTGTTTTTT.

This clonotype was seen a few times. The chain combines TRBV10-3 with TRBJ1-5; no firm D call. Germline V CDR1 and CDR2: ENHRY, SYGVKD. The CDR3 length is 12 residues. V lost 6 bases, J lost 7 bases, and 10 bases lay in between. The CDR3 sequence is CAIRDLGQPQHF. For the CDR3, the DNA is TGTGCCATCAGGGACCTAGGCCAGCCCCAGCATTTT.

Ten or more counts support this clonotype. The V gene is TRBV5-1, the J gene TRBJ2-7, with D possibly being TRBD2 (6 bases). CDR1 SGHRS and CDR2 YFSETQ come from the germline V gene. The CDR3 runs 14 residues. Trimming pared 0 bases from V and 6 bases from J, leaving 13 bases between. The CDR3 is CASSLAAGSGEQYF. The CDR3 DNA is TGCGCCAGCAGCTTGGCGGCGGGGTCGGGCGAGCAGTACTTC.

In its sample, this clonotype was seen many times. The rearrangement joins TRBV19 to TRBJ1-5; no reliable D call. Germline CDR1 LNHDA, CDR2 SQIVND (reference sequence). With 6 bases removed from V and 4 bases from J, the gap between germline ends came to 19 bases. CDR3 length: 16 amino acids. The CDR3 DNA follows: TGTGCCAGTAGGAACATAGTTCAGGCGATAAATCAGCCCCAGCATTTT. It yields the protein CASRNIVQAINQPQHF.

This clonotype appeared many times. V gene TRBV7-9 combines with J gene TRBJ1-2; D not certain. CDR3 length equals 13 residues. Germline CDR1 reads SEHNR; CDR2 reads FQNEAQ (reference sequence). V lost 1 base to trimming and J lost 8 bases, with 11 bases between them. In DNA form, the CDR3 reads TGTGCCAGCAGCTTAGACGGTCGTGGGGGCTACACCTTC. This encodes CASSLDGRGGYTF.

This chain links TRBV6-2 or TRBV6-3 with TRBJ2-5; 7 positions match TRBD2. Trimming removed 0 bases from V and 3 bases from J; junction bases left unmatched: 4. The germline V gene encodes CDR1 MNHEY and CDR2 SVGEGT. The CDR3 has 15 residues. As DNA, the CDR3 is TGTGCCAGCAGTTACTCGCTAGCGGCCGAAGAGACCCAGTACTTC. Protein: CASSYSLAAEETQYF.